These 15 T cell receptor beta chains share one sample of origin, sequenced in a study of blood T cell repertoires in COVID-19. The repertoire was sequenced with immunoSEQ multiplex PCR; TCRdb's copy has only in-frame clones and lacks some. The repertoire has fewer than 150,000 clones, approximately 89% of them found once; the top ten carry 4.3%. What was sequenced was peripheral blood. The receptor source for this set is a human donor in a cohort sampled during active COVID-19.

V and J are TRBV7-9 and TRBJ1-1; 8 bases fit TRBD1. The CDR3 is made up of 16 amino acids. Losses at the gene ends were 5 bases for V and 6 bases for J; bases not matched to a gene: 14. Germline-derived CDR1 and CDR2 are SEHNR and FQNEAQ (reference sequence). The CDR3 loop reads CASSTGQGGKSPEAFF. The CDR3 region has the DNA TGTGCCAGCAGCACCGGACAGGGTGGAAAGTCCCCTGAAGCTTTCTTT.

The gene calls are TRBV19 and TRBJ2-2, with 8 bases identical to TRBD2. Trimming at V came to 6 bases and at J to 4 bases, leaving 13 bases not matched to a gene. There are 17 residues in the CDR3. Germline CDR1 is LNHDA and CDR2 is SQIVND (reference sequence). DNA for the CDR3: TGTGCCAGTAGAACCCCCCTCGGGGCGGGAGGCACCGGGGAGCTGTTTTTT. This sequence encodes CASRTPLGAGGTGELFF.

V gene TRBV9 combines with J gene TRBJ2-7; maybe TRBD2 (6 bases). Trimming cost V 4 bases and J 2 bases, with 22 bases left between them. This CDR3 has 17 residues. Germline CDR1 reads SGDLS; CDR2 reads YYNGEE. The CDR3 DNA sequence: TGTGCCAGCAGCCACACCGGGGGTGGGAATGGAGCCTACGAGCAGTACTTC. This gives the protein CASSHTGGGNGAYEQYF.

This clone has just one count. This chain joins TRBV18 and TRBJ1-1, with 7 bases aligning to TRBD1. V dropped 4 bases and J dropped 1; count of bases not matched to a gene: 6. This CDR3 has 15 amino acids. CDR1 and CDR2 (germline): KGHSH, LQKENI. The DNA for the CDR3 is TGTGCCAGCTCACGGGACAGAGGGGGGAACACTGAAGCTTTCTTT. This gives the protein CASSRDRGGNTEAFF.

The chain has TRBV10-3 and TRBJ1-1; D ambiguous. Germline V lookup: CDR1 ENHRY, CDR2 SYGVKD. CDR3 length equals 14 residues. Between the trimmed V and J ends, which lost 0 bases and 7 bases, there was a span of 12 bases. CDR3 nucleotide sequence: TGTGCCATCAGTGAGTCTGGTGGAGCCAGTGAAGCTTTCTTT. Translated, it gives CAISESGGASEAFF.

The chain links TRBV7-2 to TRBJ1-1; D unresolved. V was shortened by 5 bases and J by 1 base, with 14 bases between the two germline ends. The CDR3 sequence is 15 residues long. CDR1 is SGHTA, CDR2 FQGNSA, per germline. The CDR3 protein is CASSPTRVKNTEAFF. The CDR3 nucleotides read TGTGCCAGCAGCCCAACTCGGGTGAAGAACACTGAAGCTTTCTTT.

The rearrangement links TRBV7-2 to TRBJ2-1, with 11 bases fitting TRBD2. V shed 5 bases, J shed 6 bases, and the junction held 6 bases outside the gene matches. CDR1 and CDR2 from the germline V gene are SGHTA and FQGNSA. The CDR3 extends over 15 amino acids. This chain's CDR3 is CASSKTSGVLNEQFF. CDR3 DNA sequence: TGTGCCAGCAGCAAGACTAGCGGGGTCCTCAATGAGCAGTTCTTC.

This clone was counted a single time. The rearrangement joins TRBV4-3 to TRBJ2-2; no clear D gene. Germline CDR1 and CDR2: LGHNA and YSLEER. This CDR3 region has 14 residues. The V end lost 1 base, the J end lost 4 bases, and 7 bases lay between the germline ends. CDR3 sequence (DNA): TGCGCCAGCAGCCAAGTAACGGGCACCGGGGAGCTGTTTTTT. Translating gives CASSQVTGTGELFF.

A single count supports this clone. This sequence joins TRBV9 and TRBJ1-1; D not certain. The ends were cut back, 2 bases at V and 1 base at J, with 6 bases in the middle. The CDR3 sequence is 13 residues long. Germline V gene sequence: CDR1 SGDLS, CDR2 YYNGEE. CDR3 nucleotide sequence: TGTGCCAGCAGCGTTATGGCGAACACTGAAGCTTTCTTT. As protein: CASSVMANTEAFF.

The J gene is TRBJ2-3, the V gene TRBV5-1; D may be TRBD1 (6 bases). V lost 4 bases and J 4 bases, leaving 16 bases between the germline ends. CDR3 length: 15 residues. Germline CDR1 SGHRS, CDR2 YFSETQ. CDR3 nucleotide sequence: TGCGCCAGCAGCACAGGGAGTGGGAGCCCAGATACGCAGTATTTT. Amino acids: CASSTGSGSPDTQYF.

The chain has TRBV18 and TRBJ2-7, with a possible D match to TRBD1 (5 bases). CDR3 size: 12 residues. From germline, CDR1 is KGHSH and CDR2 LQKENI. With 1 base removed from V and 5 bases from J, the gap between germline ends came to 6 bases. CDR3 sequence (DNA): TGTGCCAGCTCACCACTAGGGGACGAGCAGTACTTC. Protein sequence: CASSPLGDEQYF.

The J gene is TRBJ2-1, the V gene TRBV4-1; unclear D gene. The CDR3 is 15 amino acids. Germline CDR1 MGHRA, CDR2 YSYEKL. V was pared by 4 bases and J by 1 base, with 11 bases between. CDR3 nucleotides: TGCGCCAGCAGCCCCCCCCAGATGTCCTACAATGAGCAGTTCTTC. This gives the protein CASSPPQMSYNEQFF.

The V gene is TRBV30, the J gene TRBJ2-3, with a tentative D call TRBD1 (5 bases). The CDR3 contains 18 residues. Trimming shortened V by 0 bases and J by 2 bases, and 21 bases separated the two germline ends. Looked up from germline, CDR1 is GTSNPN and CDR2 is SVGIG (reference sequence). The chain's CDR3 is CAWSVPLSAGPLTDTQYF. The DNA of the CDR3 is TGTGCCTGGAGTGTACCCCTTTCGGCAGGGCCTCTCACAGATACGCAGTATTTT.

This clone was seen a handful of times. The V call is TRBV5-1, the J call TRBJ2-3; D remains ambiguous. Trimming took 1 base from V and 5 from J, leaving 2 bases between them. The CDR3 covers 11 residues. Germline CDR1 is SGHRS and CDR2 is YFSETQ. CDR3 nucleotides: TGCGCCAGCAGCTTGCAAGATACGCAGTATTTT. It translates to CASSLQDTQYF. Full variable domain (remainder filled in from reference TRBV5-1 and TRBJ2-3): KAGVTQTPRYLIKTRGQQVTLSCSPISGHRSVSWYQQTPGQGLQFLFEYFSETQRNKGNFPGRFSGRQFSNSRSEMNVSTLELGDSALYLCASSLQDTQYFGPGTRLTVL.

The CDR3 here is CASSLSPNRPAPGYTF. The CDR3 coding sequence is TGTGCCAGCAGTTTATCCCCCAACAGGCCTGCCCCTGGCTACACCTTC. The rearrangement joins TRBV27 to TRBJ1-2, with D perhaps matching TRBD1 (5 bases). The CDR3 runs to 16 residues. V lost 0 bases and J lost 7, with 18 bases in between. The germline CDR1 and CDR2 sequences are MNHEY and SMNVEV (reference sequence).